The 32 T cell receptor beta chains given below trace back to one sample, sequenced in a study of early stage breast cancer tumors. Assay: immunoSEQ multiplex PCR; the TCRdb copy retains only in-frame clones and omits some. The table lists over 25,000 clones, 80% of them singletons. Sample: blood. The receptors shown here come from a person in their sixties or seventies with breast cancer.

The rearrangement uses TRBV30 and TRBJ1-2; D is uncertain. The germline V gene encodes CDR1 GTSNPN and CDR2 SVGIG (reference sequence). With 2 bases removed from V and 8 bases from J, the gap between germline ends came to 9 bases. The CDR3 length is 11 residues. CDR3 nucleotides: TGTGCCTGGAGTTTCCGGGGAGGCTACACCTTC. This translates into CAWSFRGGYTF.

V and J are TRBV30 and TRBJ1-2; D is possibly TRBD1 (5 bases). The ends were cut back, 8 bases at V and 8 bases at J, with 12 bases in the middle. The CDR3 loop spans 10 amino acids. Germline CDR1 reads GTSNPN; CDR2 reads SVGIG (reference sequence). Here the CDR3 reads CALRRGGYTF. CDR3 nucleotide sequence: TGTGCCCTCCGGAGGGGAGGCTACACCTTC. Combining the CDR3 with reference TRBV30 and TRBJ1-2 gives the whole variable domain SQTIHQWPATLVQPVGSPLSLECTVEGTSNPNLYWYRQAAGRGLQLLFYSVGIGQISSEVPQNLSASRPQDRQFILSSKKLLLSDSGFYLCALRRGGYTFGSGTRLTVV.

The CDR3 DNA reads TGTGCCAGCAGCTACGGGACTTCCGGGGAGCTGTTTTTT. Its translation: CASSYGTSGELFF. The chain is built from TRBV7-3 and TRBJ2-2, with a tentative D call TRBD2 (6 bases). This CDR3 has 13 amino acids. With 4 bases removed from V and 6 bases from J, the gap between germline ends came to 9 bases. Germline V CDR1 and CDR2: SGHTA, FQGTGA.

The chain carries TRBV4-3 and TRBJ1-1; TRBD1 matches 11 bases. CDR3 size: 16 residues. Germline CDR1 is LGHNA and CDR2 is YSLEER. V was clipped by 3 bases and J by 6 bases; unmatched bases: 9. The CDR3 nucleotides are TGCGCCAGCAGCCAGTGGGGGACAGGGGGGCAGGCTGAAGCTTTCTTT. Residues: CASSQWGTGGQAEAFF.

The genes are TRBV9 and TRBJ2-3; possible D gene TRBD1, 5 bases. This CDR3 contains 14 residues. Germline V gene lookup returns CDR1 SGDLS and CDR2 YYNGEE. V lost 4 bases and J lost 6, with 15 bases in between. CDR3 in amino acids: CASSSDPRVDTQYF. The CDR3 DNA is TGTGCCAGCAGCTCCGACCCCAGGGTCGATACGCAGTATTTT.

The J gene is TRBJ1-2, the V gene TRBV28; TRBD1 matches 7 bases. The CDR3 sequence is 15 residues long. Germline CDR1 and CDR2: MDHEN and SYDVKM. Trimming took 6 bases from V and 8 from J; bases not matched to a gene: 15. The CDR3 here is CASSSARQGGWGYTF. CDR3 nucleotide sequence: TGTGCCAGCAGCTCGGCCCGACAGGGTGGTTGGGGCTACACCTTC.

V usage is TRBV2 and J usage is TRBJ2-5; D is ambiguous. This CDR3 spans 13 amino acids. V was pared by 5 bases and J by 5 bases, with 12 bases between. Germline V gene data show CDR1 as SNHLY and CDR2 as FYNNEI. Here the CDR3 reads CASSRLNGETQYF. The CDR3 nucleotides are TGTGCCAGCAGTCGTCTTAACGGGGAGACCCAGTACTTC.

The chain combines TRBV10-3 with TRBJ2-3, with TRBD2 matching over 10 bases. CDR3 length: 15 residues. J was trimmed by 4 bases and V by 5 bases; bases with no gene match: 6. Germline V lookup: CDR1 ENHRY, CDR2 SYGVKD. The CDR3, as DNA: TGTGCCATCAGTAACCTAGCGGGAGTGGCAGATACGCAGTATTTT. This translates into CAISNLAGVADTQYF.

V gene TRBV29-1 combines with J gene TRBJ2-1; 7 positions agree with TRBD2. The CDR3 is 15 amino acids. V gave up 5 bases and J gave up 2 bases; unmatched junction bases: 9. Germline V gene data show CDR1 as SQVTM and CDR2 as ANQGSEA. This CDR3 reads CSVLDAGAAYNEQFF. CDR3 sequence (DNA): TGCAGCGTTCTCGATGCGGGAGCCGCCTACAATGAGCAGTTCTTC.

The gene calls are TRBV19 and TRBJ2-1; 7 bases match TRBD1. The germline gives CDR1 LNHDA, CDR2 SQIVND (reference sequence). This CDR3 has 15 residues. V was pared by 4 bases and J by 7 bases, with 10 bases of the junction left unmatched. In DNA, the CDR3 is TGTGCCAGTAGTACTCGAGGACAGGTAGGAAATGAGCAGTTCTTC. Its translation: CASSTRGQVGNEQFF.

This clone was observed once. The V call is TRBV29-1, the J call TRBJ1-1; TRBD1 matches 8 bases. Germline V CDR1 and CDR2: SQVTM, ANQGSEA. The CDR3 has 12 residues. Germline trimming cut 3 bases from V and 4 bases from J; bases unmatched to any gene: 1. Written as DNA, the CDR3 is TGCAGCGTTGATGACAGGGGCACTGAAGCTTTCTTT. It is translated as CSVDDRGTEAFF.

The rearrangement uses TRBV28 and TRBJ2-7, with a tentative D call TRBD1 (6 bases). There are 15 residues in the CDR3. The germline CDR1 and CDR2 sequences are MDHEN and SYDVKM. Trimming left V 6 bases short and J 2 bases short, with 17 bases between. The CDR3, as DNA: TGTGCCAGCAGGTCCAGGGGATCTTGGACCTACGAGCAGTACTTC. This translates into CASRSRGSWTYEQYF.

This chain links TRBV5-1 with TRBJ2-5; tentatively, D is TRBD2 (6 bases). In germline, CDR1 is SGHRS, CDR2 YFSETQ. CDR3 length: 15 amino acids. Trimming pared 0 bases from V and 5 bases from J, leaving 14 bases between. The CDR3 loop is CASSLGLGDGETQYF. CDR3 nucleotide sequence: TGCGCCAGCAGCTTGGGACTAGGGGACGGGGAGACCCAGTACTTC.

This chain links TRBV4-2 with TRBJ2-1; 10 nucleotides match TRBD2. The CDR3 loop spans 16 amino acids. CDR1 is LGHNA and CDR2 is YNFKEQ in the germline V gene. J was trimmed by 5 bases and V by 2 bases; bases with no gene match: 6. The chain's CDR3 is CASSQPGLAPNNEQFF. The CDR3 coding sequence is TGTGCCAGCAGCCAACCGGGACTAGCGCCCAACAATGAGCAGTTCTTC.

V is TRBV9 and J is TRBJ2-5; D possibly corresponds to TRBD1 (7 bases). The germline V gene has CDR1 SGDLS and CDR2 YYNGEE. Trimming removed 4 bases from V and 0 bases from J, with 13 bases in between. The CDR3 runs to 15 residues. The CDR3 DNA reads TGTGCCAGCAGCCCCGGGGGACAGTACCAAGAGACCCAGTACTTC. It specifies CASSPGGQYQETQYF.

This clone occurred once. V gene TRBV28 combines with J gene TRBJ1-5; D might be TRBD1 (5 bases). Germline V lookup: CDR1 MDHEN, CDR2 SYDVKM. The CDR3 totals 13 residues. Between the trimmed V and J ends, which lost 3 bases and 6 bases, there was a span of 9 bases. In DNA form, the CDR3 reads TGTGCCAGCAGTTTTAGGGGTTTTCAGCCCCAGCATTTT. It is translated as CASSFRGFQPQHF.

The CDR3 here is CASSLEGLAGGPRYNEQFF. CDR3 in DNA: TGTGCCAGCAGCTTGGAGGGACTAGCGGGAGGGCCACGGTACAATGAGCAGTTCTTC. This chain connects TRBV5-8 to TRBJ2-1, with TRBD2 matching 16 bases. CDR3 size: 19 residues. Germline V gives CDR1 SGHTS, CDR2 YDEGEE. V shed 0 bases and J 4 bases; nucleotides not matched to a gene: 7.

The V gene is TRBV7-2, the J gene TRBJ2-3, with D possibly TRBD2 on 6 matching bases. The CDR3 spans 15 residues. Germline V gene data show CDR1 as SGHTA and CDR2 as FQGNSA. V was cut by 2 bases and J by 0 bases, with 9 bases left in between. In DNA, the CDR3 is TGTGCCAGCAGCTTACGGCGGGGAAGCACAGATACGCAGTATTTT. Protein product: CASSLRRGSTDTQYF.

This chain links TRBV5-1 with TRBJ2-7; TRBD2 matches at 9 bases. J gave up 0 bases and V 7 bases, and 8 bases lay outside the gene matches. Germline lookup yields CDR1 SGHRS and CDR2 YFSETQ. CDR3 length equals 15 residues. Here the CDR3 DNA reads TGCGCCAGCGGGACTATAGCGGGGGACTCCTACGAGCAGTACTTC. It specifies CASGTIAGDSYEQYF.

J is TRBJ2-2 and V is TRBV9; the match to TRBD1 covers 7 bases. V was clipped by 5 bases and J by 4 bases; unmatched bases: 5. The CDR3 runs 14 residues. Per germline, CDR1 SGDLS and CDR2 YYNGEE. DNA of the CDR3: TGTGCCAGCAGATACAGGGGATCCACCGGGGAGCTGTTTTTT. Encoded protein: CASRYRGSTGELFF.

This chain connects TRBV30 to TRBJ1-3; perhaps TRBD1 as D (5 bases). The CDR3 runs to 13 residues. Trimming shortened V by 5 bases and J by 4 bases, and 12 bases separated the two germline ends. Germline V gene data show CDR1 as GTSNPN and CDR2 as SVGIG (reference sequence). DNA of the CDR3: TGTGCCTGGGAGGACATGCTAGGAAACACCATATATTTT. It specifies CAWEDMLGNTIYF.

This clone occurred a few times. The J gene is TRBJ2-3, the V gene TRBV15; 13 nucleotides line up with TRBD2. V was clipped by 5 bases and J by 3 bases; unmatched bases: 2. The CDR3 contains 15 residues. The germline CDR1 and CDR2 sequences are LNHNV and YYDKDF (reference sequence). This CDR3 reads CATSLTSGRTDTQYF. The DNA of the CDR3 is TGTGCCACCAGCCTGACTAGCGGGAGGACAGATACGCAGTATTTT.

V usage is TRBV6-5 and J usage is TRBJ2-7, with D unresolved. Germline V CDR1 and CDR2: MNHEY, SVGAGI. V lost 6 bases, J lost 6 bases, and 21 bases lay in between. The CDR3 spans 15 residues. DNA for the CDR3: TGTGCCAGCAGGTCACATCCTAGTGGTTCCCTCGAGCAGTACTTC. Its translation: CASRSHPSGSLEQYF.

This clone was found a few times. The chain joins TRBV19 to TRBJ2-1, with a weak D call TRBD2 (6 bases). V was trimmed by 3 bases and J by 6 bases, leaving 18 bases between them. This CDR3 comprises 16 residues. CDR1 is LNHDA, CDR2 SQIVND, per germline (reference sequence). CDR3 region: CASSIGGVGGGNEQFF. CDR3 bases: TGTGCCAGTAGTATCGGGGGAGTCGGGGGTGGCAATGAGCAGTTCTTC.

The chain joins TRBV5-4 to TRBJ2-7; D possibly corresponds to TRBD2 (5 bases). V lost 0 bases to trimming and J lost 6 bases, with 16 bases between them. Germline V gives CDR1 SGHNT, CDR2 YYREEE (reference sequence). CDR3 length: 15 amino acids. CDR3 coding DNA: TGTGCCAGCAGCTTGGTCCGGGCCGAGGGCGGCGAGCAGTACTTC. Its protein product is CASSLVRAEGGEQYF.

In its sample, this clone was seen a few times. The chain has TRBV6-6 and TRBJ1-3, with 9 bases identical to TRBD1. The junction had 2 bases not matched to a gene; V was cut back by 7 bases and J by 7 bases. The CDR3 is 12 amino acids. Germline V gives CDR1 MNHNY, CDR2 SVGAGI (reference sequence). The CDR3 DNA reads as TGTGCCAGCAAGGACAGGGGTAACACCATATATTTT. This gives the protein CASKDRGNTIYF.

The chain has TRBV7-2 and TRBJ1-5; maybe TRBD1 (5 bases). Germline lookup yields CDR1 SGHTA and CDR2 FQGNSA. V lost 4 bases and J lost 5, with 18 bases in between. The CDR3 is 16 amino acids. The DNA for the CDR3 is TGTGCCAGCAGCTCCGGGGGAGGGAACTTGTATCAGCCCCAGCATTTT. It specifies CASSSGGGNLYQPQHF.

The gene calls are TRBV19 and TRBJ1-2; a possible D gene is TRBD1 (6 bases). Trimming stripped 5 bases from V and 4 bases from J, with 17 bases between. The CDR3 is 15 amino acids. The germline V gene encodes CDR1 LNHDA and CDR2 SQIVND (reference sequence). The CDR3 loop is CASSSGEGPFYGYTF. DNA for the CDR3: TGTGCCAGTAGTTCAGGGGAGGGGCCCTTCTATGGCTACACCTTC.

The J gene is TRBJ2-2, the V gene TRBV9; TRBD1 matches 9 bases. Trimming cost V 7 bases and J 1 base; bases outside gene matches: 2. Germline CDR1 SGDLS, CDR2 YYNGEE. CDR3 length equals 14 residues. This CDR3 is CASRQGVNTGELFF. The CDR3 bases are TGTGCCAGCCGACAGGGGGTGAACACCGGGGAGCTGTTTTTT.

This clone was seen a few times. V is TRBV19 and J is TRBJ1-2; 11 bases align to TRBD1. This CDR3 comprises 13 residues. V was pared by 7 bases and J by 8 bases, with 6 bases of the junction left unmatched. Germline V gives CDR1 LNHDA, CDR2 SQIVND (reference sequence). CDR3 region: CASTGQGAGGYTF. The CDR3 coding sequence is TGTGCCAGTACCGGACAGGGGGCAGGGGGCTACACCTTC.

This clone has a handful of counts. This sequence joins TRBV15 and TRBJ1-2; D perhaps matches TRBD1 (6 bases). Germline V CDR1 and CDR2: LNHNV, YYDKDF (reference sequence). V was trimmed by 1 base and J by 8 bases, leaving 17 bases between them. The CDR3 is 15 amino acids. CDR3 region: CATSRVRTDSGGYTF. CDR3 sequence (DNA): TGTGCCACCAGCAGAGTGAGGACAGACTCGGGAGGCTACACCTTC.

This sequence joins TRBV7-6 and TRBJ2-1; D not certain. V was shortened by 0 bases and J by 8 bases, with 5 bases between the two germline ends. The CDR3 contains 12 residues. Germline assignment: CDR1 SGHVS and CDR2 FNYEAQ. CDR3 in amino acids: CASSLAADEQFF. The CDR3, as DNA: TGTGCCAGCAGCTTAGCGGCCGATGAGCAGTTCTTC.